Listed below are T cell receptor beta chains from one sample, sequenced in a study of T cells in Graves' hyperthyroidism and ophthalmopathy. TCRdb used MiXCR to reprocess the multiplex PCR reads, holding one entry per CDR3 protein. The data hold roughly 290,000 distinct CDR3 sequences, with less than 15% observed a single time. Sequenced sample: blood. The receptors originated from a woman in her twenties or thirties with Graves' hyperthyroidism that later progressed to Graves' ophthalmopathy. CDR3s include the opening cysteine and the closing phenylalanine or tryptophan. The D gene is left open where the match is weak. Some rows mark clone size as missing; the rest say once, few, many or name a class of expanded clone.

. | many | TRBJ2-1 | TRBV28 | TGTGCCAGCAGTTTGTCTCTCTCAGGTCCCTCCTACAATGAGCAGTTCTTC | CASSLSLSGPSYNEQFF
. | many | TRBJ2-5 | TRBV30 | TGTGCCTGGAGTATAACCAGGGTGGGGGAGACCCAGTACTTC | CAWSITRVGETQYF
. | few | TRBJ2-1 | TRBV6-1 | TGTGCCAGCAGTGATGGTTCCAGCTCCTACAATGAGCAGTTCTTC | CASSDGSSSYNEQFF
. | many | TRBJ2-7 | TRBV20-1 | TGCAGTGCTTTACGCTGGGACAAGAGCTCCTACGAGCAGTACTTC | CSALRWDKSSYEQYF
. | . | TRBJ1-2 | TRBV11-1 | TGTGCCAGCAGCCCTTCAGGGAGCTATGGCTACACCTTC | CASSPSGSYGYTF
. | . | TRBJ2-1 | TRBV27 | TGTGCCAGCAGCGGGAAATCCTACAATGAGCAGTTCTTC | CASSGKSYNEQFF
. | . | TRBJ2-1 | TRBV6-2/TRBV6-3 | TGTGCCAGCAGGACACCGTCAGGGGAGCAGTTCTTC | CASRTPSGEQFF
. | . | TRBJ2-6 | TRBV19 | TGTGCCAGTAGCTTAACAGGGCCCGGGGCCAACGTCCTGACTTTC | CASSLTGPGANVLTF
. | many | TRBJ2-1 | TRBV20-1 | TGCAGTGCTTATACCATATACAATGAGCAGTTCTTC | CSAYTIYNEQFF
. | many | TRBJ2-3 | TRBV7-3 | TGTGCCAGCAGCTTCCTCCACGGTTTGGATACGCAGTATTTT | CASSFLHGLDTQYF
TRBD1 | many | TRBJ2-3 | TRBV7-9 | TGTGCCAGCAGCTCGGACAGGGGGAGAGATACGCAGTATTTT | CASSSDRGRDTQYF
TRBD1 | . | TRBJ1-2 | TRBV30 | TGTGCCTGGAGCCGGACAGGGACTAACTATGGCTACACCTTC | CAWSRTGTNYGYTF
TRBD1 | many | TRBJ2-1 | TRBV29-1 | TGCAGCGCCGACGGACAGGAGGTCTACAATGAGCAGTTCTTC | CSADGQEVYNEQFF
. | few | TRBJ2-1 | TRBV10-3 | TGTGCCATCAGTGAAGGTCTTGAGCAGTTCTTC | CAISEGLEQFF
. | few | TRBJ2-1 | TRBV27 | TGTGCCAGCAGTTTCATAGGCATGCAAGAGCAGTTCTTC | CASSFIGMQEQFF
TRBD1 | many | TRBJ1-1 | TRBV6-1 | TGTGCCAGCACCTCTACAGACAGGGCCACTGAAGCTTTCTTT | CASTSTDRATEAFF
. | . | TRBJ1-1 | TRBV7-6 | TGTGCCAGCAGCCAAGGGGCGGAACGTGAAGCTTTCTTT | CASSQGAEREAFF
. | many | TRBJ2-2 | TRBV28 | TGTGCCAGCTACTCGGGCACCGGGGAGCTGTTTTTT | CASYSGTGELFF
TRBD2 | once | TRBJ2-4 | TRBV4-3 | TGCGCCAGCAGCCCACGACTAGCGGCCCCAAGGGGGGTGAACATTCAGTACTTC | CASSPRLAAPRGVNIQYF
. | many | TRBJ2-3 | TRBV6-1 | TGTGCCAGCAGTTTCGAGGACAGCACAGATACGCAGTATTTT | CASSFEDSTDTQYF
. | many | TRBJ2-2 | TRBV28 | TGTGCCAGCCGATATCAGGACAGAGACACCGGGGAGCTGTTTTTT | CASRYQDRDTGELFF
. | . | TRBJ2-7 | TRBV6-2/TRBV6-3 | TGTGCCAGCAGTTCCGCGTCCTACGAGCAGTACTTC | CASSSASYEQYF
. | many | TRBJ2-7 | TRBV3-1 | TGTGCCAGCGGGGGTAGAGGGACTGTGGACTACGAGCAGTACTTC | CASGGRGTVDYEQYF
. | . | TRBJ2-5 | TRBV6-1 | TGTGCCAGCAGTCCCAGGGTATCCCAGTACTTC | CASSPRVSQYF
. | many | TRBJ2-7 | TRBV27 | TGTGCCAGCAGTTTACTGGGAAGCGAGCAGTACTTC | CASSLLGSEQYF
. | many | TRBJ2-7 | TRBV20-1 | TGCAGTGCTAGAGAGGAGGCGGGGCGCTACGAGCAGTACTTC | CSAREEAGRYEQYF
. | few | TRBJ2-2 | TRBV20-1 | TGCAGTGCTACTCCCAGGGGGGGGGTGTCCGGGGAGCTGTTTTTT | CSATPRGGVSGELFF
. | few | TRBJ2-1 | TRBV29-1 | TGCAGCGTTGAAGTGGGGGGAGCTGAGCAGTTCTTC | CSVEVGGAEQFF
. | many | TRBJ1-1 | TRBV9 | TGTGCCAGCCGAGGGAGGGTGAACACTGAAGCTTTCTTT | CASRGRVNTEAFF
. | few | TRBJ2-1 | TRBV29-1 | TGCAGCGTTGAAGATATGGGGGCGGTCTACAATGAGCAGTTCTTC | CSVEDMGAVYNEQFF
. | many | TRBJ2-2 | TRBV20-1 | TGCAGTGCTAGAGATTGGAGACCTACGAACACCGGGGAGCTGTTTTTT | CSARDWRPTNTGELFF